This is a list of T cell receptor beta chains from one sample in a study of cytomegalovirus exposure and HLA in healthy donors. Generated by immunoSEQ multiplex PCR, the TCRdb table keeps only in-frame clones and is missing some. The record lists about 48,000 clones, of which the ten most abundant hold roughly 6.1%. Sample: PBMCs. The source of these receptors is a male donor in good health and CMV-seropositive. CDR3s include the opening cysteine and the closing phenylalanine or tryptophan. Each record gives: CDR3 protein, CDR3 DNA, V gene, J gene, D gene, clone size. The D gene is left open where the match is weak. The size of a clone is reported for some rows only, either as once, few or many, or as a class for expanded clones.

CDR3: CASSPGQGSIGYTF
DNA: TGTGCCAGCAGCCCCGGACAGGGATCGATTGGCTACACCTTC
V: TRBV6-5
J: TRBJ1-2
D: TRBD1
size: NA

CDR3: CASTSAGGETQYF
DNA: TGTGCCAGCACATCAGCAGGGGGCGAGACCCAGTACTTC
V: TRBV2
J: TRBJ2-5
D: TRBD1
size: NA

CDR3: CASSYSQGGEKLFF
DNA: TGTGCCAGCAGTTACTCACAGGGTGGGGAAAAACTGTTTTTT
V: TRBV6-6
J: TRBJ1-4
D: NA
size: NA

CDR3: CASSQGGGGYEQYF
DNA: TGCGCCAGCAGCCAAGGGGGCGGGGGCTACGAGCAGTACTTC
V: TRBV4-3
J: TRBJ2-7
D: TRBD2
size: NA

CDR3: CASSVGATSTDTQYF
DNA: TGTGCCAGCAGCGTAGGGGCAACTAGCACAGATACGCAGTATTTT
V: TRBV9
J: TRBJ2-3
D: NA
size: medium-sized

CDR3: CASSLGQGREQFF
DNA: TGCGCCAGCAGCTTGGGGCAGGGGCGTGAGCAGTTCTTC
V: TRBV5-1
J: TRBJ2-1
D: NA
size: NA

CDR3: CASSLGQTPYGYTF
DNA: TGTGCCAGCAGCTTGGGGCAGACACCCTATGGCTACACCTTC
V: TRBV5-6
J: TRBJ1-2
D: NA
size: NA

CDR3: CASRADRGVNEQYF
DNA: TGTGCCAGCAGAGCCGACAGGGGGGTCAACGAGCAGTACTTC
V: TRBV28
J: TRBJ2-7
D: TRBD1
size: NA

CDR3: CATRKSGGPREQYF
DNA: TGTGCCACCCGGAAGAGCGGGGGACCTCGGGAGCAGTACTTC
V: TRBV15
J: TRBJ2-7
D: TRBD2
size: NA

CDR3: CASRPTGYGYTF
DNA: TGTGCCAGCAGACCGACAGGGTATGGCTACACCTTC
V: TRBV6-1
J: TRBJ1-2
D: TRBD1
size: NA

CDR3: CASSIKGTSWRGETQYF
DNA: TGTGCCAGTAGTATCAAAGGGACTAGCTGGCGTGGAGAGACCCAGTACTTC
V: TRBV19
J: TRBJ2-5
D: TRBD2
size: NA

CDR3: CASRARSAMGEKLFF
DNA: TGTGCCAGCAGGGCCAGGTCCGCTATGGGTGAAAAACTGTTTTTT
V: TRBV5-6
J: TRBJ1-4
D: NA
size: NA

CDR3: CASSLSTGLSYEQYF
DNA: TGTGCCAGCAGCCTTTCTACCGGTTTATCCTACGAGCAGTACTTC
V: TRBV11-2
J: TRBJ2-7
D: NA
size: NA

CDR3: CASSLGRGTGELFF
DNA: TGTGCCAGCAGCTTAGGCAGGGGCACCGGGGAGCTGTTTTTT
V: TRBV11-3
J: TRBJ2-2
D: NA
size: NA

CDR3: CASSPRGESRLYNSPLHF
DNA: TGTGCCAGCAGCCCCAGGGGGGAATCCCGGCTTTATAATTCACCCCTCCACTTT
V: TRBV11-2
J: TRBJ1-6
D: TRBD1
size: NA

CDR3: CASSPSGGAGETQYF
DNA: TGCGCCAGCAGCCCTAGCGGGGGGGCTGGAGAGACCCAGTACTTC
V: TRBV5-1
J: TRBJ2-5
D: TRBD2
size: medium-sized

CDR3: CASSPPSYEQYF
DNA: TGTGCCAGCAGCCCTCCGTCCTACGAGCAGTACTTC
V: TRBV11-2
J: TRBJ2-7
D: NA
size: NA

CDR3: CASSESLTRAGKTQYF
DNA: TGTGCCAGCAGTGAATCCCTGACTAGGGCCGGAAAGACCCAGTACTTC
V: TRBV2
J: TRBJ2-5
D: NA
size: NA

CDR3: CASGAHTEAFF
DNA: TGTGCCAGCGGGGCGCACACTGAAGCTTTCTTT
V: TRBV6-4
J: TRBJ1-1
D: NA
size: NA

CDR3: CASSLFDLWRGGLEQFF
DNA: TGTGCCAGCAGTTTATTCGACTTGTGGCGGGGGGGCCTCGAGCAGTTCTTC
V: TRBV28
J: TRBJ2-1
D: TRBD2
size: NA

CDR3: CASSGGGADTQYF
DNA: TGTGCCTCTAGCGGGGGAGGAGCAGATACGCAGTATTTT
V: TRBV30
J: TRBJ2-3
D: TRBD2
size: NA

CDR3: CASSLVAGKTPEQYF
DNA: TGTGCCAGCAGCTTAGTGGCAGGGAAGACACCCGAGCAGTACTTC
V: TRBV7-9
J: TRBJ2-7
D: NA
size: NA

CDR3: CASSPGGNGETQYF
DNA: TGCGCCAGCAGCCCGGGGGGGAATGGGGAGACCCAGTACTTC
V: TRBV5-1
J: TRBJ2-5
D: TRBD2
size: NA

CDR3: CASSQGQNTEAFF
DNA: TGTGCCAGCAGCCAAGGACAGAACACTGAAGCTTTCTTT
V: TRBV14
J: TRBJ1-1
D: NA
size: NA

CDR3: CASSSRGYKPQHF
DNA: TGTGCCAGCAGTTCCAGGGGCTACAAGCCCCAGCATTTT
V: TRBV6-5
J: TRBJ1-5
D: NA
size: NA

CDR3: CASYQPEGEKLFF
DNA: TGTGCCAGCTATCAACCGGAGGGCGAAAAACTGTTTTTT
V: TRBV6-1
J: TRBJ1-4
D: NA
size: NA

CDR3: CASSLAGTQYF
DNA: TGTGCCAGCAGCTTGGCAGGTACCCAGTACTTC
V: TRBV5-6
J: TRBJ2-5
D: NA
size: NA

CDR3: CASRPGQGPYEQYF
DNA: TGTGCCAGCAGACCGGGACAGGGGCCCTACGAGCAGTACTTC
V: TRBV7-2
J: TRBJ2-7
D: TRBD1
size: NA

CDR3: CASSRRDRDYEQYF
DNA: TGTGCCAGCAGTCGCCGGGACAGGGACTACGAGCAGTACTTC
V: TRBV7-2
J: TRBJ2-7
D: TRBD1
size: NA

CDR3: CASSLAGGGETQYF
DNA: TGTGCCAGCAGCCTAGCGGGGGGTGGAGAGACCCAGTACTTC
V: TRBV7-3
J: TRBJ2-5
D: TRBD2
size: NA

CDR3: CASSSGTGGINSPLHF
DNA: TGTGCCAGCAGCTCCGGGACAGGGGGTATTAATTCACCCCTCCACTTT
V: TRBV7-9
J: TRBJ1-6
D: TRBD1
size: NA

CDR3: CASSLVSRRNEQFF
DNA: TGTGCCAGCAGCTTGGTATCCCGGAGGAATGAGCAGTTCTTC
V: TRBV7-9
J: TRBJ2-1
D: NA
size: NA

CDR3: CASSQGPRTDTQYF
DNA: TGCGCCAGCAGCCAAGGTCCGAGGACAGATACGCAGTATTTT
V: TRBV4-1
J: TRBJ2-3
D: NA
size: NA

CDR3: CAWSWTGGPSGLF
DNA: TGTGCCTGGAGTTGGACAGGGGGACCCTCAGGGCTCTTC
V: TRBV30
J: TRBJ1-2
D: TRBD1
size: NA

CDR3: CASRSFAPTF
DNA: TGTGCAAGTCGCTCCTTCGCGCCCACCTTC
V: TRBV12-2
J: TRBJ1-2
D: NA
size: NA

CDR3: CASSPAPGQTYEQYF
DNA: TGTGCCAGCAGCCCGGCGCCGGGACAGACCTACGAGCAGTACTTC
V: TRBV7-2
J: TRBJ2-7
D: TRBD1
size: NA

CDR3: CAISLDSRAEAFF
DNA: TGTGCCATCTCTTTGGACAGTCGGGCTGAAGCTTTCTTT
V: TRBV5-4
J: TRBJ1-1
D: NA
size: NA

CDR3: CASSVGPESGNTIYF
DNA: TGTGCCAGCAGCGTAGGCCCAGAATCTGGAAACACCATATATTTT
V: TRBV9
J: TRBJ1-3
D: NA
size: NA

CDR3: CASSSTSGDSYEQYF
DNA: TGTGCCAGCAGTTCAACTAGCGGGGATTCCTACGAGCAGTACTTC
V: TRBV28
J: TRBJ2-7
D: TRBD2
size: NA